Listed below are T cell receptor beta chains from one sample, sequenced in a study of blood T cell repertoires in COVID-19. TCRdb's table, derived via immunoSEQ multiplex PCR, lists solely in-frame clones and lacks some. The sample records over 85,000 clones, over 70% being singletons. The sequenced material came from peripheral blood. Source of these receptors: a human donor in a cohort sampled during active COVID-19. The CDR3 runs from the conserved cysteine through the conserved F or W. D genes are given only for firm matches. Clone size is not always given. Where it is, it says once, few, many or a class for expanded clones.

J gene	clone size	D gene	V gene	CDR3 protein	CDR3 DNA
TRBJ2-7	-	TRBD2	TRBV11-2	CASSQIRGLADEQYF	TGTGCCAGCAGCCAGATTCGGGGACTAGCTGACGAGCAGTACTTC
TRBJ2-7	-	TRBD1	TRBV5-1	CASSARQGNPYEQYF	TGCGCCAGCAGCGCAAGACAGGGGAATCCCTACGAGCAGTACTTC
TRBJ1-2	-	TRBD1	TRBV27	CASSFQGAGYGYTF	TGTGCCAGCAGTTTTCAGGGGGCAGGCTATGGCTACACCTTC
TRBJ2-1	-	TRBD1	TRBV28	CASSVPGQGNNEQFF	TGTGCCAGCAGTGTACCGGGACAGGGGAACAATGAGCAGTTCTTC
TRBJ1-1	-	TRBD1	TRBV18	CASSPPAGGSHTEAFF	TGTGCCAGCTCACCACCGGCAGGGGGTTCGCACACTGAAGCTTTCTTT
TRBJ2-3	-	-	TRBV2	CASSERVRTDTQYF	TGTGCCAGCAGTGAGAGGGTGCGCACAGATACGCAGTATTTT
TRBJ2-3	once	TRBD2	TRBV27	CASSMQRGSTDTQYF	TGTGCCAGCAGTATGCAGCGGGGTAGCACAGATACGCAGTATTTT
TRBJ1-5	-	TRBD1	TRBV2	CASSGTGGWGNQPQHF	TGTGCCAGCAGCGGGACAGGGGGTTGGGGCAATCAGCCCCAGCATTTT
TRBJ1-2	-	-	TRBV9	CASSVMSGANYGYTF	TGTGCCAGCAGCGTAATGTCCGGGGCTAACTATGGCTACACCTTC
TRBJ2-1	once	TRBD2	TRBV27	CASSTGLAYNEQFF	TGTGCCAGCAGTACGGGACTAGCCTACAATGAGCAGTTCTTC
TRBJ2-7	-	TRBD2	TRBV5-1	CASSLGLAGGKADEQYF	TGCGCCAGCAGCTTGGGGCTAGCGGGAGGAAAGGCCGACGAGCAGTACTTC
TRBJ1-2	-	-	TRBV29-1	CSVDGGGYTF	TGCAGCGTTGACGGGGGGGGCTACACCTTC
TRBJ2-1	-	-	TRBV28	CASSSAGAPSYNEQFF	TGTGCCAGCAGTTCGGCAGGGGCTCCCTCCTACAATGAGCAGTTCTTC
TRBJ2-3	once	TRBD2	TRBV3-1/TRBV3-2	CASSGDRQTSGRTDTQYF	TGTGCCAGCAGCGGGGACAGACAGACTAGCGGGAGGACAGATACGCAGTATTTT
TRBJ1-5	-	-	TRBV2	CASKRQASNQPQHF	TGTGCCAGCAAGAGACAGGCTAGCAATCAGCCCCAGCATTTT
TRBJ2-7	-	TRBD2	TRBV5-1	CASSLVGGQGYEQYF	TGCGCCAGCAGCTTGGTGGGAGGGCAGGGCTACGAGCAGTACTTC
TRBJ2-7	-	TRBD2	TRBV4-2	CASSQSGLAGLSYEQYF	TGTGCCAGCAGCCAATCAGGACTAGCGGGTTTATCCTACGAGCAGTACTTC
TRBJ2-1	-	TRBD1	TRBV6-5	CASARDRAYNEQFF	TGTGCCAGCGCCCGGGACAGGGCCTACAATGAGCAGTTCTTC
TRBJ2-6	-	-	TRBV5-1	CASSSTAGTGFSGANVLTF	TGCGCCAGCAGCTCCACGGCGGGGACCGGATTTTCTGGGGCCAACGTCCTGACTTTC
TRBJ2-2	-	-	TRBV6-5	CASILHTGYGELFF	TGTGCCAGCATTCTCCATACAGGATACGGGGAGCTGTTTTTT
TRBJ1-1	-	-	TRBV7-9	CASSLGGEAFF	TGTGCCAGCAGCTTAGGAGGAGAAGCTTTCTTT
TRBJ2-1	-	TRBD2	TRBV29-1	CSASSGGGHNEQFF	TGCAGCGCCTCTAGCGGGGGAGGGCACAATGAGCAGTTCTTC
TRBJ1-2	-	TRBD1	TRBV28	CASTIARQGARGYTF	TGTGCCAGCACCATCGCCCGACAGGGGGCAAGGGGCTACACCTTC
TRBJ1-3	-	-	TRBV7-3	CASSLGGTGNTIYF	TGTGCCAGCAGCTTAGGAGGGACTGGAAACACCATATATTTT
TRBJ1-1	-	-	TRBV7-8	CASSLGSGNTEAFF	TGTGCCAGCAGCTTAGGGTCAGGGAACACTGAAGCTTTCTTT
TRBJ2-7	few	-	TRBV27	CASSPGGQTYEQYF	TGTGCCAGCAGCCCGGGGGGCCAAACCTACGAGCAGTACTTC
TRBJ1-2	-	-	TRBV28	CASSSPGFYGYTF	TGTGCCAGCAGTTCCCCGGGGTTCTATGGCTACACCTTC
TRBJ2-2	-	TRBD2	TRBV13	CASSLPGLAGGHTGELFF	TGTGCCAGCAGCTTACCGGGACTAGCGGGAGGGCACACCGGGGAGCTGTTTTTT
TRBJ2-1	-	TRBD2	TRBV6-4	CASSWTSGSSGEQFF	TGTGCCAGCAGTTGGACTAGCGGGAGCTCGGGAGAGCAGTTCTTC
TRBJ2-1	-	-	TRBV12-5	CASGLGGSFPEQFF	TGTGCTAGTGGACTAGGCGGTAGTTTCCCTGAGCAGTTCTTC
TRBJ2-2	-	TRBD2	TRBV5-4	CASTQRGSGELFF	TGTGCCAGCACCCAGCGGGGGTCCGGGGAGCTGTTTTTT
TRBJ1-4	few	-	TRBV5-1	CASSLEPSGGNEKLFF	TGCGCCAGCAGCTTGGAGCCGTCAGGTGGTAATGAAAAACTGTTTTTT
TRBJ2-1	-	TRBD2	TRBV7-9	CASSSSGSYNEQFF	TGTGCCAGCAGCTCTAGCGGGAGCTACAATGAGCAGTTCTTC
TRBJ1-1	-	-	TRBV30	CAWSVRGLQNTEAFF	TGTGCCTGGAGTGTAAGGGGACTTCAGAACACTGAAGCTTTCTTT
TRBJ2-1	-	-	TRBV7-9	CASSLGQTSRDEQFF	TGTGCCAGCAGCCTAGGACAGACTAGCAGGGATGAGCAGTTCTTC